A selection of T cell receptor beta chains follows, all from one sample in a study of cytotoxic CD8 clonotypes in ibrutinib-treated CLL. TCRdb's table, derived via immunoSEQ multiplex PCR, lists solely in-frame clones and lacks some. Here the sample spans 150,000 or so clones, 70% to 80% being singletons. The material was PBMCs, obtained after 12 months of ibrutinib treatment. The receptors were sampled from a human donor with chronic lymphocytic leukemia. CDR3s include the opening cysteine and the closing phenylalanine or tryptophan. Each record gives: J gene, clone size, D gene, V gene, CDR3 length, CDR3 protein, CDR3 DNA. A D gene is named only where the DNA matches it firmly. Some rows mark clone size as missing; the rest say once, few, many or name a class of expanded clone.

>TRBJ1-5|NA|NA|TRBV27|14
CASRPQNRAQPQHF
TGTGCCAGCCGCCCTCAGAACAGGGCGCAGCCCCAGCATTTT
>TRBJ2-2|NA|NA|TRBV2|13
CASIERDTGELFF
TGTGCCAGCATTGAAAGGGACACCGGGGAGCTGTTTTTT
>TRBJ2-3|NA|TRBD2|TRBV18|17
CASSPPGGSSGSDTQYF
TGTGCCAGCTCACCACCGGGGGGTTCTAGCGGATCAGATACGCAGTATTTT
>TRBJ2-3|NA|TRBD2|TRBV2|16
CASRAGSGTAADTQYF
TGTGCCAGCAGGGCGGGTAGCGGGACCGCGGCAGATACGCAGTATTTT
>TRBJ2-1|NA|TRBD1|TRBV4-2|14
CASSPGTGGYEQFF
TGTGCCAGCAGCCCCGGGACAGGGGGATATGAGCAGTTCTTC
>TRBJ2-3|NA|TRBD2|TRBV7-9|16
CASSPSRLAGTDTQYF
TGTGCCAGCAGCCCTAGCCGGCTAGCGGGCACAGATACGCAGTATTTT
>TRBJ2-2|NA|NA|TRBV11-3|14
CASSSGPSSGELFF
TGTGCCAGCAGCTCGGGACCCTCCTCCGGGGAGCTGTTTTTT
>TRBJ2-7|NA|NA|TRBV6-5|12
CASSKTGSEQYF
TGTGCCAGCAGCAAGACAGGCTCCGAGCAGTACTTC
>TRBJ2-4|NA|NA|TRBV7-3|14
CASSLSPSRSAQYF
TGTGCCAGCAGCTTAAGCCCAAGCAGGTCAGCTCAGTACTTC
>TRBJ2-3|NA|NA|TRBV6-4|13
CASSGQGTDTQYF
TGTGCCAGCAGTGGGCAGGGGACAGATACGCAGTATTTT
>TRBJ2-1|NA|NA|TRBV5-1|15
CASSFPDGSYNEQFF
TGCGCCAGCAGCTTTCCTGACGGCTCCTACAATGAGCAGTTCTTC
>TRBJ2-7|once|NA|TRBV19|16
CASSAGTDDMGYEQYF
TGTGCCAGTAGCGCCGGGACGGATGATATGGGATACGAGCAGTACTTC